This paragraph covers one T cell receptor beta chain sequence. The cohort comprised adults aged 18 to 89 years residing in some 24 US areas. Participant reports of clinical history set cohort assignment. Sequencing used immunoSEQ multiplex PCR; TCRdb keeps in-frame clones, though not all of them. This table holds a few hundred thousand clones, approximately 83% found once. The data originate from a study of blood T cell repertoires in COVID-19. Study background: Samples representing acute and convalescent COVID-19 were sourced from the United States, Italy and Spain. T cells, B-cell-depleted T cells, or PBMCs provided the cDNA or gDNA that served as material.

Per germline, CDR1 ENHRY and CDR2 SYGVKD. The CDR3 is made up of 12 amino acids. V lost 8 bases, J lost 6 bases, and 3 bases stayed unmatched. This sequence joins TRBV10-3 and TRBJ2-4, with 8 bases lining up with TRBD1. This clonotype was obtained from a woman between 40 and 55 years old with acute COVID-19. Specimen: PBMCs or T cells enriched from blood (not recorded which). CDR3 protein: CAIQGAGNIQYF. DNA for the CDR3: TGTGCCATCCAGGGGGCAGGAAACATTCAGTACTTC.